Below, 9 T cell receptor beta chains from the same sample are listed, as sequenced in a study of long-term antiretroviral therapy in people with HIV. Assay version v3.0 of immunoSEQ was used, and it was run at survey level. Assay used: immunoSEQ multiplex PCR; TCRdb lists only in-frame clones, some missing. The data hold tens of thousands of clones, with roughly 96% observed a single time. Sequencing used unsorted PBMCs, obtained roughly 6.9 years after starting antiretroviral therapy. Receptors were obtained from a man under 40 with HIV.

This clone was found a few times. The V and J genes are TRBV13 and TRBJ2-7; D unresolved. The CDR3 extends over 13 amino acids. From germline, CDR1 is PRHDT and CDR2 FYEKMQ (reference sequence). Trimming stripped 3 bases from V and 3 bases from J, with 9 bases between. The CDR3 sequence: CASSLLLGYEQYF. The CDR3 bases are TGTGCCAGCAGCTTGTTGTTGGGCTACGAGCAGTACTTC. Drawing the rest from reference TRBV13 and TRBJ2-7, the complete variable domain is AAGVIQSPRHLIKEKRETATLKCYPIPRHDTVYWYQQGPGQDPQFLISFYEKMQSDKGSIPDRFSAQQFSDYHSELNMSSLELGDSALYFCASSLLLGYEQYFGPGTRLTVT.

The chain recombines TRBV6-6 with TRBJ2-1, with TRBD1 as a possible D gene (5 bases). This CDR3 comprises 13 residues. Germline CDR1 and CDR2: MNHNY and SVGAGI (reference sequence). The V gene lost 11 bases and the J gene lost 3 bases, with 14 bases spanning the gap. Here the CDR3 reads CASQAAFYNEQFF. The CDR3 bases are TGTGCCTCACAGGCGGCTTTCTACAATGAGCAGTTCTTC.

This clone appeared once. The CDR3, as DNA: TGTGCCAGCCGGGGGGAGGAGACCCAGTACTTC. Encoded protein: CASRGEETQYF. V and J are TRBV6-6 and TRBJ2-5; TRBD2 aligns across 7 bases. This CDR3 contains 11 residues. The germline V gene encodes CDR1 MNHNY and CDR2 SVGAGI (reference sequence). After removal of 8 bases from V and 5 bases from J, the junction contained 2 bases not matched to a gene.

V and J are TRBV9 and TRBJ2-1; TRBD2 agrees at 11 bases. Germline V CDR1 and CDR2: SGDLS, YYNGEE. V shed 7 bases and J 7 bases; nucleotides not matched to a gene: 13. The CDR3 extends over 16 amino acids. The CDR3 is CASSRALAGVYNEQFF. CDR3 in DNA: TGTGCCAGCTCCCGGGCACTAGCGGGAGTATATAATGAGCAGTTCTTC. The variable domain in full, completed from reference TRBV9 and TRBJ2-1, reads DSGVTQTPKHLITATGQRVTLRCSPRSGDLSVYWYQQSLDQGLQFLIQYYNGEERAKGNILERFSAQQFPDLHSELNLSSLELGDSALYFCASSRALAGVYNEQFFGPGTRLTVL.

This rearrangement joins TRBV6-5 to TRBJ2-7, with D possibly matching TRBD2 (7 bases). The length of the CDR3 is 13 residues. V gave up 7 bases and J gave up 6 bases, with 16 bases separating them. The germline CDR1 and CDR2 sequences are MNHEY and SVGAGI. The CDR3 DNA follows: TGTGCCAGCACCTCGGGGGGCGCGGGCGAGCAGTACTTC. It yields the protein CASTSGGAGEQYF.

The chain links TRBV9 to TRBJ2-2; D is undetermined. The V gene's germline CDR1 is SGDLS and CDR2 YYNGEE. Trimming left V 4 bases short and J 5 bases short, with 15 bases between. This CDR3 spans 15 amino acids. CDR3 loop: CASSTDAKGTGELFF. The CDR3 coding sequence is TGTGCCAGCAGCACGGACGCGAAAGGTACCGGGGAGCTGTTTTTT.

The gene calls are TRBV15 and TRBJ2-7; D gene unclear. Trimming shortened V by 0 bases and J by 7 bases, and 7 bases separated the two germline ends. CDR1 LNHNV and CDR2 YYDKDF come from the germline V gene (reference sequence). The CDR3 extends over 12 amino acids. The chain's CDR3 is CATSREAREQYF. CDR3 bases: TGTGCCACCAGCAGAGAAGCGAGAGAGCAGTACTTC.

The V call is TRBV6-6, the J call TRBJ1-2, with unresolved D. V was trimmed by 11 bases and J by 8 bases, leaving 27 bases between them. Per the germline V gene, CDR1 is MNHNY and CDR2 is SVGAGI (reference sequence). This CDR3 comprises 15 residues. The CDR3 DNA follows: TGTGCCTCTTCTGACATCGGATCCTTCACGGGCGGCTACACCTTC. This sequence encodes CASSDIGSFTGGYTF.

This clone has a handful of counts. The CDR3 bases are TGTGCCAGCAGCTCGCCCTTCACTAGTGGCGGGGAGCTGTTTTTT. This encodes CASSSPFTSGGELFF. This chain joins TRBV7-9 and TRBJ2-2; D is possibly TRBD2 (5 bases). Trimming took 4 bases from V and 7 from J, leaving 16 bases between them. There are 15 residues in the CDR3. Germline V gene sequence: CDR1 SEHNR, CDR2 FQNEAQ (reference sequence).